These 20 T cell receptor beta chains were all obtained from the same sample, sequenced in a study of T-cell reconstitution after alpha-beta-depleted transplantation in children. Unique molecular identifiers were incorporated during preparation of the TCRbeta library. Each CDR3 protein gets one entry after TCRdb re-called the PCR reads with MiXCR. The sample holds hundreds of thousands of distinct CDR3 sequences, around 11% seen once. This sample comprised PBMCs from the stem cell graft donor, obtained from the stem cell graft. These TCRs come from a human donor who donated a stem cell graft to a child with acute lymphoblastic leukemia.

This clonotype occurred many times. The chain links TRBV28 to TRBJ2-7; TRBD1 is a possible D gene (5 bases). From germline, CDR1 is MDHEN and CDR2 SYDVKM. Trimming cost V 10 bases and J 6 bases, with 19 bases left between them. This CDR3 region has 13 residues. The CDR3 DNA follows: TGTGCCACCGCAGACAGTTCTCTCGTCGAGCAGTACTTC. Translating gives CATADSSLVEQYF. The whole variable domain, filled in from reference TRBV28 and TRBJ2-7, reads DVKVTQSSRYLVKRTGEKVFLECVQDMDHENMFWYRQDPGLGLRLIYFSYDVKMKEKGDIPEGYSVSREKKERFSLILESASTNQTSMYLCATADSSLVEQYFGPGTRLTVT.

The chain carries TRBV30 and TRBJ2-6; 7 nucleotides line up with TRBD2. The germline gives CDR1 GTSNPN, CDR2 SVGIG (reference sequence). The length of the CDR3 is 13 residues. V lost 5 bases, J lost 2 bases, and 0 bases stayed unmatched. The CDR3 spells CAWRGAGANVLTF. DNA for the CDR3: TGTGCCTGGCGGGGGGCTGGGGCCAACGTCCTGACTTTC.

The table lists this clonotype with many counts. The chain is built from TRBV7-6 and TRBJ2-3; D gene uncertain. Germline V gene lookup returns CDR1 SGHVS and CDR2 FNYEAQ. The CDR3 runs to 15 residues. The germline V and J ends were trimmed by 5 bases and 1 base, with 13 bases remaining between them. The CDR3 nucleotides are TGTGCCAGCAGCCCGAATTTAAGGGGCACAGATACGCAGTATTTT. Encoded protein: CASSPNLRGTDTQYF.

Note on this clonotype: One junction end disagrees with the germline gene, perhaps due to a read error. The chain links TRBV20-1 to TRBJ2-4; D may match TRBD1 or TRBD2 (5 bases each). Germline assignment: CDR1 DFQATT and CDR2 SNEGSKA (reference sequence). This CDR3 has 19 amino acids. CDR3 residues: CCARDLRRVGMIAKNIQYF. In nucleotides, the CDR3 is TGCTGTGCTAGGGACCTCCGCAGGGTGGGGATGATAGCCAAAAACATTCAGTACTTC.

In regard to this clonotype: Given a much more abundant clone one base away, this may be a read error. J is TRBJ2-7 and V is TRBV3-1, with 7 bases that match TRBD1. CDR3 length: 14 amino acids. Germline assignment: CDR1 LGHDT and CDR2 YNNKEL (reference sequence). This CDR3 is CASSHGQASYEQCF. CDR3 DNA sequence: TGTGCCAGCAGCCATGGACAGGCCTCATACGAGCAGTGCTTC.

This clonotype showed up many times. The chain carries TRBV5-1 and TRBJ1-1, with D possibly being TRBD1 (5 bases). CDR1 and CDR2 (germline): SGHRS, YFSETQ. V was shortened by 2 bases and J by 4 bases, with 15 bases between the two germline ends. The CDR3 length is 15 residues. The CDR3 is CASSFATLGATEAFF. For the CDR3, the DNA is TGCGCCAGCAGCTTTGCTACCCTCGGGGCCACTGAAGCTTTCTTT. The variable domain in full, with the rest retrieved from reference TRBV5-1 and TRBJ1-1, is KAGVTQTPRYLIKTRGQQVTLSCSPISGHRSVSWYQQTPGQGLQFLFEYFSETQRNKGNFPGRFSGRQFSNSRSEMNVSTLELGDSALYLCASSFATLGATEAFFGQGTRLTVV.

This clonotype was counted at least ten times. V gene TRBV20-1 combines with J gene TRBJ2-2, with D perhaps TRBD2 (6 bases). V dropped 5 bases and J dropped 5 bases, with 12 bases sitting between them. This CDR3 contains 13 residues. Germline V gene sequence: CDR1 DFQATT, CDR2 SNEGSKA (reference sequence). The CDR3 loop reads CSAFSAGTGELFF. The CDR3 DNA reads TGCAGTGCTTTTTCTGCGGGGACCGGGGAGCTGTTTTTT.

This clonotype has at least ten counts. The chain links TRBV6-4 to TRBJ2-3, with D perhaps TRBD1 (5 bases). V was pared by 3 bases and J by 8 bases, with 15 bases between. This CDR3 spans 14 amino acids. Germline V gene lookup returns CDR1 MRHNA and CDR2 SNTAGT. The CDR3 DNA is TGTGCCAGCAGTGAAATTAACCGGCAGGGTACGCAGTATTTT. This encodes CASSEINRQGTQYF.

As regards this clonotype: Likely a read error: the CDR3 ends without its conserved phenylalanine or tryptophan. The rearrangement uses TRBV5-1 and TRBJ2-5, with 8 positions matching TRBD1. V was clipped by 4 bases and J by 6 bases; unmatched bases: 5. CDR1 SGHRS and CDR2 YFSETQ come from the germline V gene. This CDR3 region has 13 residues. Here the CDR3 DNA reads TGCGCCAGCAGCATTGGACAGGGCCAGACCCAGTACTCC. Its protein is CASSIGQGQTQYS.

This clonotype was seen ten or more times. CDR3: CASSLVGEKLFF. CDR3 DNA: TGTGCCAGCAGCTTAGTTGGAGAAAAACTGTTTTTT. This chain links TRBV7-2 with TRBJ1-4; D ambiguous. The CDR3 is made up of 12 amino acids. In germline, CDR1 is SGHTA, CDR2 FQGNSA. Trimming removed 1 base at V and 8 bases at J, with 5 bases between.

This clonotype was recorded many times. J is TRBJ2-1 and V is TRBV20-1; TRBD2 aligns across 10 bases. Germline assignment: CDR1 DFQATT and CDR2 SNEGSKA (reference sequence). Unmatched junction bases numbered 4, after V lost 5 bases and J lost 3 bases. This CDR3 is 14 amino acids long. The CDR3 sequence: CSAHGLAVYNEQFF. The CDR3 DNA follows: TGCAGTGCTCACGGACTAGCGGTCTACAATGAGCAGTTCTTC.

This clonotype appeared many times. V usage is TRBV5-1 and J usage is TRBJ2-2; D call uncertain. The CDR3 runs 16 residues. V lost 2 bases to trimming and J lost 0 bases, with 11 bases between them. Germline V lookup: CDR1 SGHRS, CDR2 YFSETQ. The CDR3 region has the DNA TGCGCCAGCAGCTTTGAGTCCTTGCCGAACACCGGGGAGCTGTTTTTT. It specifies CASSFESLPNTGELFF.

This clonotype showed up many times. The gene calls are TRBV14 and TRBJ1-2; D is perhaps TRBD1 (5 bases). The CDR3 is made up of 15 amino acids. V gave up 4 bases and J gave up 4 bases, with 16 bases separating them. Germline loops: CDR1 SGHDN, CDR2 FVKESK. The CDR3 region is CASSRDFYGGYGYTF. CDR3 nucleotide sequence: TGTGCCAGCAGCCGAGACTTTTACGGGGGCTATGGCTACACCTTC. The variable domain in full, completed from reference TRBV14 and TRBJ1-2, reads EAGVTQFPSHSVIEKGQTVTLRCDPISGHDNLYWYRRVMGKEIKFLLHFVKESKQDESGMPNNRFLAERTGGTYSTLKVQPAELEDSGVYFCASSRDFYGGYGYTFGSGTRLTVV.

This clonotype was seen repeatedly, ten times or more. The chain's CDR3 is CASRTPPGLAGHQETQYF. In nucleotides, the CDR3 is TGTGCCAGCAGGACCCCCCCAGGACTAGCGGGGCACCAAGAGACCCAGTACTTC. V is TRBV2 and J is TRBJ2-5; TRBD2 aligns across 12 bases. The CDR3 is 18 residues long. Trimming at V came to 6 bases and at J to 0 bases, leaving 11 bases not matched to a gene. Germline V gene lookup returns CDR1 SNHLY and CDR2 FYNNEI. Supplemented by reference TRBV2 and TRBJ2-5, the full variable domain reads EPEVTQTPSHQVTQMGQEVILRCVPISNHLYFYWYRQILGQKVEFLVSFYNNEISEKSEIFDDQFSVERPDGSNFTLKIRSTKLEDSAMYFCASRTPPGLAGHQETQYFGPGTRLLVL.

The table lists this clonotype with many counts. The J gene is TRBJ2-7, the V gene TRBV18; no clear D. Germline CDR1 KGHSH, CDR2 LQKENI. This CDR3 region has 15 residues. V shed 3 bases and J shed 2 bases, with 14 bases lying between them. The CDR3 is CASSPQQKGTYEQYF. In DNA form, the CDR3 reads TGTGCCAGCTCACCCCAACAAAAAGGGACCTACGAGCAGTACTTC.

This clonotype was counted at least ten times. The chain links TRBV25-1 to TRBJ2-5; 10 bases agree with TRBD1. The CDR3 sequence is 15 residues long. Trimming cost V 5 bases and J 2 bases; bases outside gene matches: 5. CDR1 is MGHDK and CDR2 is SYGVNS in the germline V gene. CDR3 sequence: CASSSGQGRQETQYF. The CDR3 DNA is TGTGCCAGCAGTTCGGGACAGGGGCGTCAAGAGACCCAGTACTTC.

The V call is TRBV30, the J call TRBJ2-1; 8 bases match TRBD2. The CDR3 covers 13 residues. CDR1 and CDR2 (germline): GTSNPN, SVGIG (reference sequence). The V and J ends lost 3 bases and 9 bases, in that order; junction bases with no gene match: 7. CDR3 DNA: TGTGCCTGGAGCTCTAGCGGGTTCCCTGAGCAGTTCTTC. It codes for CAWSSSGFPEQFF.

This clonotype was detected many times. The chain employs TRBV7-9 and TRBJ2-1; D is unclear. Trimming cost V 10 bases and J 4 bases, with 20 bases left between them. CDR1 is SEHNR and CDR2 is FQNEAQ in the germline V gene (reference sequence). This CDR3 is built from 15 residues. The CDR3 nucleotides are TGTGCCACCAAACCCCCGGTTGGCGGATACAATGAGCAGTTCTTC. It codes for CATKPPVGGYNEQFF.

This clonotype appeared a few times. The chain joins TRBV12-3 or TRBV12-4 to TRBJ2-7; a possible D gene is TRBD1 (6 bases). CDR3 length: 14 residues. V lost 1 base and J 6 bases, leaving 13 bases between the germline ends. CDR3 in amino acids: CASSLGAGAGEQYF. In DNA, the CDR3 is TGTGCCAGCAGTTTAGGGGCAGGGGCTGGCGAGCAGTACTTC.

This clonotype was observed at least ten times. The genes are TRBV14 and TRBJ2-7, with D unclear. The CDR3 sequence is 16 residues long. The V end was cut by 0 bases, the J end by 0 bases, with 12 bases between. The V gene's germline CDR1 is SGHDN and CDR2 FVKESK. The CDR3 DNA reads as TGTGCCAGCAGCCAAGAAGGTGGGGTTTTCTCCTACGAGCAGTACTTC. Amino acid sequence: CASSQEGGVFSYEQYF.